This entry lists 5 T cell receptor beta chains sequenced from one sample in a study of T cell changes during pregnancy in multiple sclerosis (dated by TCRdb to the late 2010s). The library was produced with the immunoSEQ multiplex PCR assay. The table comes from immuneACCESS by way of TCRdb, which keeps in-frame sequences with V and J called. Part of the clones is missing from these tables; in studies checked, under half for an unresolved V gene and the rest for unknown reasons. A total of around 33,000 clones appear in this sample, approximately 90% of them only once. The leading ten clones occupy about 7.7% of the sample. Sequencing was performed on CD8+ T cells from peripheral blood mononuclear cells, taken before pregnancy. These receptors all stem from a female donor with multiple sclerosis, enrolled in a pregnancy study.

The V call is TRBV6-5, the J call TRBJ2-5; TRBD2 matches 10 bases. With V trimmed by 2 bases and J by 1 base, 1 base remained unmatched. The CDR3 is 15 amino acids. Looked up from germline, CDR1 is MNHEY and CDR2 is SVGAGI. The CDR3 DNA reads TGTGCCAGCAGTTACAGCGGGGGGGCCCAAGAGACCCAGTACTTC. Its protein product is CASSYSGGAQETQYF.

The chain combines TRBV13 with TRBJ2-5; 9 nucleotides agree with TRBD2. V shed 5 bases and J 2 bases; nucleotides not matched to a gene: 18. Looked up from germline, CDR1 is PRHDT and CDR2 is FYEKMQ (reference sequence). There are 19 residues in the CDR3. Here the CDR3 reads CASSNRTSARKRNQETQYF. DNA of the CDR3: TGTGCCAGCAGCAATCGGACTAGCGCGAGAAAAAGGAATCAAGAGACCCAGTACTTC.

The chain carries TRBV15 and TRBJ2-1, with D possibly matching TRBD2 (6 bases). This CDR3 contains 13 residues. The germline V and J ends were trimmed by 0 bases and 9 bases, with 9 bases remaining between them. The germline CDR1 and CDR2 sequences are LNHNV and YYDKDF (reference sequence). CDR3 region: CATSRDGGGEQFF. As DNA, the CDR3 is TGTGCCACCAGCAGAGATGGGGGAGGTGAGCAGTTCTTC.

This chain uses TRBV6-4 with TRBJ2-1; TRBD1 is a possible D gene (5 bases). The CDR3 extends over 15 amino acids. Germline loops: CDR1 MRHNA, CDR2 SNTAGT. Trimming removed 2 bases at V and 10 bases at J, with 18 bases between. The chain's CDR3 is CASSDTLDISGEQFF. DNA of the CDR3: TGTGCCAGCAGTGACACCTTGGACATTTCAGGGGAGCAGTTCTTC.

V gene TRBV15 combines with J gene TRBJ2-5; 12 nucleotides line up with TRBD1. The CDR3 length is 16 residues. Germline CDR1 LNHNV, CDR2 YYDKDF (reference sequence). V lost 5 bases and J lost 3; bases outside the gene matches: 7. The CDR3 DNA reads TGTGCCACCAGCGAGGGGACAGGGGGCTTAGAAGAGACCCAGTACTTC. Its protein product is CATSEGTGGLEETQYF.